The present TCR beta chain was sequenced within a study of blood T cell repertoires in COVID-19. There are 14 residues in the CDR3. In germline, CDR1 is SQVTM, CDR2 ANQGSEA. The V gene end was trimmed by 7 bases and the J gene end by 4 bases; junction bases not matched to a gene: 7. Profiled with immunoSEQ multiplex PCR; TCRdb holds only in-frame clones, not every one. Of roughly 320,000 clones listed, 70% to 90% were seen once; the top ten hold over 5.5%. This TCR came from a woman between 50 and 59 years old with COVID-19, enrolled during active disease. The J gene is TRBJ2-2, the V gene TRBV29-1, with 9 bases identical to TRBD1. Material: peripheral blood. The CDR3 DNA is TGCAGCGCGATACAGGGGGCGAGCACCGGGGAGCTGTTTTTT. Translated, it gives CSAIQGASTGELFF.